The 8 T cell receptor beta chains listed next were all sequenced from one sample in a study of T cell repertoires in cytomegalovirus infection. TCRdb fed the reads into MiXCR, producing one record per CDR3 protein. Here the sample spans around 270,000 distinct CDR3 sequences, over 8% being singletons. Sequenced input: PBMCs. These receptors all come from a human donor in good health (CMV status not recorded). Some clones in this sample may be carry-over from other donors' samples.

In this sample, this clonotype turned up many times. The chain joins TRBV5-1 to TRBJ1-2; 10 bases agree with TRBD1. With 5 bases clipped from V and 6 bases from J, the junction kept 10 bases outside the gene matches. Germline V gene sequence: CDR1 SGHRS, CDR2 YFSETQ. There are 15 residues in the CDR3. CDR3: CASRSRTGGFDGYTF. The DNA of the CDR3 is TGCGCCAGCAGAAGTAGGACAGGGGGTTTCGATGGCTACACCTTC.

The V call is TRBV30, the J call TRBJ1-5; D gene unclear. V was pared by 0 bases and J by 5 bases, with 8 bases between. Germline V gene lookup returns CDR1 GTSNPN and CDR2 SVGIG (reference sequence). The CDR3 sequence is 13 residues long. CDR3 loop: CAWSVSRDQPQHF. The CDR3 DNA reads as TGTGCCTGGAGTGTTTCTCGGGATCAGCCCCAGCATTTT.

This clonotype was seen ten or more times. The J gene is TRBJ2-3, the V gene TRBV5-6, with 11 nucleotides matching TRBD2. The CDR3 extends over 16 amino acids. V trimming: 4 bases; J trimming: 2 bases; junction bases outside the gene matches: 6. Germline CDR1 and CDR2: SGHDT and YYEEEE. Here the CDR3 reads CASSRGTSGYTDTQYF. The CDR3 DNA sequence: TGTGCCAGCAGCCGTGGGACTAGCGGATACACAGATACGCAGTATTTT.

In this sample, this clonotype turned up many times. This sequence joins TRBV7-9 and TRBJ1-2, with 12 bases identical to TRBD1. J was trimmed by 7 bases and V by 2 bases; bases with no gene match: 8. Germline CDR1 and CDR2: SEHNR and FQNEAQ (reference sequence). The CDR3 is made up of 16 amino acids. CDR3 coding DNA: TGTGCCAGCAGCTTAAGCACCGGGACAGGGGGCAGTGGCTACACCTTC. It encodes CASSLSTGTGGSGYTF.

This clonotype was recorded many times. The rearrangement joins TRBV11-2 to TRBJ2-7; no clear D. Trimming took 0 bases from V and 2 from J, leaving 5 bases between them. This CDR3 is 13 amino acids long. CDR1 and CDR2 (germline): SGHAT, FQNNGV. The CDR3 here is CASSLEHTYEQYF. The CDR3 DNA reads TGTGCCAGCAGCTTAGAACACACCTACGAGCAGTACTTC.

This clonotype was observed at least ten times. This rearrangement joins TRBV12-3 or TRBV12-4 to TRBJ1-1; D is possibly TRBD1 (5 bases). Trimming removed 5 bases at V and 6 bases at J, with 16 bases between. The CDR3 consists of 14 residues. CDR3 protein: CASSTGTGTAEAFF. CDR3 in DNA: TGTGCCAGCAGTACCGGCACAGGAACCGCTGAAGCTTTCTTT.

The table lists this clonotype with many counts. The gene calls are TRBV12-3 or TRBV12-4 and TRBJ1-1, with a tentative D call TRBD1 (5 bases). This CDR3 contains 15 residues. Trimming pared 8 bases from V and 5 bases from J, leaving 21 bases between. CDR3 DNA sequence: TGTGCCAGCTGTCCTGGGGCGACAGCAGGTACTGAAGCTTTCTTT. Translating it yields CASCPGATAGTEAFF.

The chain has TRBV4-3 and TRBJ1-2, with a tentative D call TRBD1 (5 bases). CDR1 and CDR2 (germline): LGHNA, YSLEER. The CDR3 totals 14 residues. Deletions cut 3 bases from V and 5 bases from J, with 13 bases between. As DNA, the CDR3 is TGCGCCAGCAGCCAGGCGGGGGATTCGTATGGCTACACCTTC. Amino acid sequence: CASSQAGDSYGYTF.